The subject of this entry is one T cell receptor beta chain. The sample originates from a study of T cells expressing NK-cell markers. Study-wide background: Sorted CD3+CD56+NKG2C+, CD3+CD56+NKG2C- and CD3+CD56-NKG2C+ T cells supplied TCR beta repertoires.

The CDR3 is 17 residues long. Per the germline V gene, CDR1 is LNHDA and CDR2 is SQIVND (reference sequence). Libraries used 5'RACE template switching adding universal primer site and UMIs. After re-calling the 5' RACE reads, TCRdb lists one entry per CDR3 protein, DNA absent. The sample's table shows hundreds of thousands of distinct CDR3 sequences. This receptor was taken from a woman aged 18-70 years in good health. This chain links TRBV19 with TRBJ2-6; TCRdb outputs TRBD1, but without DNA this stays unchecked. The specimen was blood T cells: a sorted CD56 or NKG2C T cell subset, CD4+ or CD8+ T cells, or bulk PBMC T cells (not recorded which). CDR3 loop: CASSTALRGSGANVLTF.